The 15 T cell receptor beta chains listed next were all sequenced from one sample in a study of identical twins. TCRdb fed the 5' RACE reads into MiXCR, producing one record per CDR3 protein. The data hold 450,000 to 500,000 distinct CDR3 sequences, with 13% to 15% observed a single time. The same sample was also studied in work on yellow fever vaccine responses in identical twins.

Sequenced input: CD4+ T cells sorted from blood. Every receptor here comes from a woman under 30 in good health.

This clonotype was observed many times. The DNA of the CDR3 is TGCGCCAGCAGCGGGGGGACAGGTCCTACCTACGAGCAGTACTTC. Its translation is CASSGGTGPTYEQYF. The chain employs TRBV5-1 and TRBJ2-7; 8 bases line up with TRBD1. V lost 4 bases to trimming and J lost 2 bases; unmatched junction nucleotides: 8. Germline-derived CDR1 and CDR2 are SGHRS and YFSETQ. This CDR3 is built from 15 residues.

The rearrangement joins TRBV5-1 to TRBJ2-2; the match to TRBD1 covers 8 bases. The CDR3 consists of 14 residues. Trimming at V came to 4 bases and at J to 7 bases, leaving 6 bases not matched to a gene. CDR1 is SGHRS and CDR2 is YFSETQ in the germline V gene. The CDR3 DNA follows: TGCGCCAGCAGCGGGACAGGCCCGCACGGGGAGCTGTTTTTT. It translates to CASSGTGPHGELFF.

The chain joins TRBV20-1 to TRBJ2-5; D remains unclear. Germline lookup yields CDR1 DFQATT and CDR2 SNEGSKA (reference sequence). The CDR3 has 14 amino acids. The V and J ends lost 2 bases and 2 bases respectively, with 12 bases between them. The CDR3 sequence: CSARRARSQETQYF. In nucleotides, the CDR3 is TGCAGTGCTAGAAGGGCCCGAAGTCAAGAGACCCAGTACTTC.

In its sample, this clonotype was seen a few times. This chain connects TRBV5-1 to TRBJ2-1, with D uncertain. Germline CDR1 and CDR2: SGHRS and YFSETQ. The CDR3 consists of 10 residues. The V end lost 8 bases, the J end lost 8 bases, and 8 bases lay between the germline ends. CDR3 coding DNA: TGCGCCAGAAATCCGGATGAGCAGTTCTTC. Translated, it gives CARNPDEQFF.

The chain couples TRBV9 to TRBJ2-7, with D perhaps TRBD1 (5 bases). This CDR3 is built from 14 residues. Per germline, CDR1 SGDLS and CDR2 YYNGEE. Trimming cost V 4 bases and J 2 bases, with 13 bases left between them. CDR3 bases: TGTGCCAGCAGCTCCATAGACAGCGCCTACGAGCAGTACTTC. Translated, it gives CASSSIDSAYEQYF.

This clonotype was detected a few times. V is TRBV4-3 and J is TRBJ2-1; D may be TRBD2 (6 bases). The CDR3 length is 17 residues. Per germline, CDR1 LGHNA and CDR2 YSLEER. Trimming removed 4 bases at V and 4 bases at J, with 20 bases between. CDR3 in amino acids: CASSLTMGGVGYNEQFF. CDR3 in DNA: TGCGCCAGCAGCCTCACCATGGGGGGAGTTGGTTACAATGAGCAGTTCTTC.

The rearrangement uses TRBV20-1 and TRBJ1-1; unclear D gene. The CDR3 consists of 14 residues. Trimming removed 6 bases from V and 0 bases from J, with 14 bases in between. The germline V gene has CDR1 DFQATT and CDR2 SNEGSKA (reference sequence). Here the CDR3 reads CSAEGTTMNTEAFF. The CDR3 DNA sequence: TGCAGTGCCGAGGGCACCACTATGAACACTGAAGCTTTCTTT.

This sequence joins TRBV4-1 and TRBJ2-7; 7 bases line up with TRBD2. V gave up 1 base and J gave up 0 bases; unmatched junction bases: 6. The CDR3 totals 16 residues. Germline V gene data show CDR1 as MGHRA and CDR2 as YSYEKL. The CDR3 region has the DNA TGCGCCAGCAGCCAAGGTTCTAGCGGTTCCTCCTACGAGCAGTACTTC. It encodes CASSQGSSGSSYEQYF.

The sample holds a few counts of this clonotype. The CDR3 is CASSLTSAGEQFF. The CDR3, as DNA: TGTGCCAGCAGCTTAACTAGCGCTGGTGAGCAGTTCTTC. V gene TRBV7-9 combines with J gene TRBJ2-1, with 7 positions matching TRBD2. CDR3 size: 13 residues. Looked up from germline, CDR1 is SEHNR and CDR2 is FQNEAQ (reference sequence). Unmatched junction bases numbered 4, after V lost 2 bases and J lost 9 bases.

There are a few counts of this clonotype. CDR3 sequence (DNA): TGTGCCATCACCGACGGTCCGGACTATGGCTACACCTTC. Its protein is CAITDGPDYGYTF. The chain employs TRBV10-3 and TRBJ1-2, with D uncertain. The germline gives CDR1 ENHRY, CDR2 SYGVKD. The CDR3 is 13 amino acids. Trimming cost V 7 bases and J 3 bases, with 12 bases left between them.

The gene calls are TRBV2 and TRBJ2-3; TRBD1 is a possible D gene (6 bases). Germline V CDR1 and CDR2: SNHLY, FYNNEI. This CDR3 region has 13 residues. V shed 7 bases and J shed 3 bases, with 11 bases lying between them. Here the CDR3 DNA reads TGTGCCAGCAACCTACAGGGAACAGATACGCAGTATTTT. Translation: CASNLQGTDTQYF. The complete variable domain, with remaining parts taken from reference TRBV2 and TRBJ2-3, reads EPEVTQTPSHQVTQMGQEVILRCVPISNHLYFYWYRQILGQKVEFLVSFYNNEISEKSEIFDDQFSVERPDGSNFTLKIRSTKLEDSAMYFCASNLQGTDTQYFGPGTRLTVL.

This clonotype occurred a few times. This chain links TRBV5-1 with TRBJ2-7; D remains ambiguous. V was shortened by 6 bases and J by 0 bases, with 13 bases between the two germline ends. This CDR3 comprises 14 residues. Germline CDR1 and CDR2: SGHRS and YFSETQ. The CDR3: CASTETAFSYEQYF. DNA for the CDR3: TGCGCCAGCACCGAAACAGCTTTCTCCTACGAGCAGTACTTC.

Many counts were recorded for this clonotype. The rearrangement links TRBV10-3 to TRBJ1-4; D gene unclear. CDR1 ENHRY and CDR2 SYGVKD come from the germline V gene. CDR3 length: 13 amino acids. V was clipped by 5 bases and J by 4 bases, with 8 bases between them. The CDR3 DNA is TGTGCCATCAGTCCTTCGAGTAATGAAAAACTGTTTTTT. Protein: CAISPSSNEKLFF.

This clonotype showed up just a few times. The rearrangement uses TRBV7-9 and TRBJ1-2, with no clear D. From germline, CDR1 is SEHNR and CDR2 FQNEAQ (reference sequence). The V gene lost 4 bases and the J gene lost 4 bases, with 13 bases spanning the gap. This CDR3 has 14 amino acids. As DNA, the CDR3 is TGTGCCAGCAGCTCCGGGCGGGGTACCTATGGCTACACCTTC. This encodes CASSSGRGTYGYTF.

The V and J genes are TRBV3-1 and TRBJ2-2; the D is unclear. V gave up 1 base and J gave up 6 bases, with 6 bases separating them. The CDR3 runs 13 residues. Germline V gene lookup returns CDR1 LGHDT and CDR2 YNNKEL (reference sequence). The CDR3 nucleotides are TGTGCCAGCAGCCAAGTTCAGGCCGGGGAGCTGTTTTTT. It is translated as CASSQVQAGELFF.